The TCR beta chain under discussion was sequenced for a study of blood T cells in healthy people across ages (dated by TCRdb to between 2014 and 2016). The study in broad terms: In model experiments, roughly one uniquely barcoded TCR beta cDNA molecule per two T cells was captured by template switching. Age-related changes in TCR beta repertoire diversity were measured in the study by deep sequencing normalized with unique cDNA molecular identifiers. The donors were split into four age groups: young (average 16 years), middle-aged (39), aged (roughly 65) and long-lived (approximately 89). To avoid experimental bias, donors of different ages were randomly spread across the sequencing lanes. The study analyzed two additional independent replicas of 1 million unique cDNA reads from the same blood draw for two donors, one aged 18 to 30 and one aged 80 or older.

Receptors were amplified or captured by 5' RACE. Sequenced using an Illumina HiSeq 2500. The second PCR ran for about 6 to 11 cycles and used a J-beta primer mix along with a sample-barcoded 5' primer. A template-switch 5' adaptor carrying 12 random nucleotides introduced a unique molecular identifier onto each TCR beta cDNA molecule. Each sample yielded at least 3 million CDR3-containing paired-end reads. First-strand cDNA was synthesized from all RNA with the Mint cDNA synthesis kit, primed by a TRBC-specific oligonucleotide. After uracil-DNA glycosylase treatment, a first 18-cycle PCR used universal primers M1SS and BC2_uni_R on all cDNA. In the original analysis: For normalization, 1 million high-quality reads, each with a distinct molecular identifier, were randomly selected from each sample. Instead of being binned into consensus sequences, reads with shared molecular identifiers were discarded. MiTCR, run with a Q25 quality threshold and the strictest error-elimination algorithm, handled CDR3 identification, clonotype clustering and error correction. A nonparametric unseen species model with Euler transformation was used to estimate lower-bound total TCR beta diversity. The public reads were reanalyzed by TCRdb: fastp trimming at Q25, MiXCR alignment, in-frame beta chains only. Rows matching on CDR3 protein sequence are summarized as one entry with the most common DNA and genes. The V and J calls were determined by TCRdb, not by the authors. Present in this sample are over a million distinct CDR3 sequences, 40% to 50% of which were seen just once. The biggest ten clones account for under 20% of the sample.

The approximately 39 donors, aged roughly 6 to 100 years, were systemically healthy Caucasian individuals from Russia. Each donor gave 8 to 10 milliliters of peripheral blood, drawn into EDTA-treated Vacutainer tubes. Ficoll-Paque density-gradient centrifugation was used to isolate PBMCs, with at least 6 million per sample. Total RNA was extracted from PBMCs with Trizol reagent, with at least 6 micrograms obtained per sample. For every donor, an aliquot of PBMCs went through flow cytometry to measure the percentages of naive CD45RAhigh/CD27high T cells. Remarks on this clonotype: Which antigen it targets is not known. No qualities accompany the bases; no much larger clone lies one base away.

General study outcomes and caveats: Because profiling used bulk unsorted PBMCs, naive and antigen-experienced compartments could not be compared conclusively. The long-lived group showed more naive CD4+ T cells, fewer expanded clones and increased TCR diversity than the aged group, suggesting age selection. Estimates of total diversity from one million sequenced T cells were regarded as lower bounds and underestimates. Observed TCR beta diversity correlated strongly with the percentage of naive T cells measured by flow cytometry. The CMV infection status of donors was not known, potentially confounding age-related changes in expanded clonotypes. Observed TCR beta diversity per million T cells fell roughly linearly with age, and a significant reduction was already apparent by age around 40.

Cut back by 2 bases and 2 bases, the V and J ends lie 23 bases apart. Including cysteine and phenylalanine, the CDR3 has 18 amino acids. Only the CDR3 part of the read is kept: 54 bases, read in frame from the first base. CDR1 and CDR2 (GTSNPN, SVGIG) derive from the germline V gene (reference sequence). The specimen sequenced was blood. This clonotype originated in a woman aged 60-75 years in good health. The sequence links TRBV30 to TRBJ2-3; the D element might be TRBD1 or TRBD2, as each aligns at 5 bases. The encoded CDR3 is CAWSLRHRGEMPTDTQYF. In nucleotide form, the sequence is TGTGCCTGGAGTTTGAGACACAGAGGGGAGATGCCCACAGATACGCAGTATTTT.